This T cell receptor beta chain appears in the sequencing data of a study of T cell responses to AZD1222 COVID-19 vaccine. Study results and caveats: Nearly half of the spike-specific TCRs reportedly recognize variant regions that carry no mutations.

TCRdb's copy holds only in-frame clones and misses some; the assay was immunoSEQ multiplex PCR. The data show some 150,000 clones, about 90% seen once. CDR1 is SGHAT, CDR2 FQNNGV, per germline. This CDR3 contains 15 residues. V was trimmed by 6 bases and J by 2 bases, leaving 17 bases between them. A single count supports this clone. Its antigen is not identified. The chain joins TRBV11-2 to TRBJ2-7, with D perhaps TRBD2 (6 bases). The source is an adult who received the AZD1222 COVID-19 vaccine. This specimen was peripheral blood, taken 28 days after the second AZD1222 dose. CDR3 nucleotide sequence: TGTGCCAGCAGTGCACCCCGGCGGACTACCTACGAGCAGTACTTC. It codes for CASSAPRRTTYEQYF.